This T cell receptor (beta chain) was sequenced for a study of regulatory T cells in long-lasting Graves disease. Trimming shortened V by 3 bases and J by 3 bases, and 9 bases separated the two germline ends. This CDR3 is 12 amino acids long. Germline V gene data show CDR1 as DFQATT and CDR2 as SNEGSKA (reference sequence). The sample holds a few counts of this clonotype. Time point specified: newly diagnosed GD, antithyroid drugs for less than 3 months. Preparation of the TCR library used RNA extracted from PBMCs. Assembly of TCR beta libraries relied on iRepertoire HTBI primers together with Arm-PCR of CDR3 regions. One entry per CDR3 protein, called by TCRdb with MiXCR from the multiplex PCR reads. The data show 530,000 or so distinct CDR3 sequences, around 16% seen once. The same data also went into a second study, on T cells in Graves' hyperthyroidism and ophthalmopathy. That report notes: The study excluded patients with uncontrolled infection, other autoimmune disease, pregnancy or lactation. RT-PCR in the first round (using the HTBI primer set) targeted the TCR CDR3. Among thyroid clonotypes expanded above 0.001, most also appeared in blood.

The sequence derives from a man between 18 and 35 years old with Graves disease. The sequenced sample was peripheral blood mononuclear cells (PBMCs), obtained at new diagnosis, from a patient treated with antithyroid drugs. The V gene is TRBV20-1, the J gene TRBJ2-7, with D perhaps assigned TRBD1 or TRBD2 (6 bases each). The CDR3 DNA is TGCAGTGCTAGGCGGGACAACTACGAGCAGTACTTC. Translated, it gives CSARRDNYEQYF.